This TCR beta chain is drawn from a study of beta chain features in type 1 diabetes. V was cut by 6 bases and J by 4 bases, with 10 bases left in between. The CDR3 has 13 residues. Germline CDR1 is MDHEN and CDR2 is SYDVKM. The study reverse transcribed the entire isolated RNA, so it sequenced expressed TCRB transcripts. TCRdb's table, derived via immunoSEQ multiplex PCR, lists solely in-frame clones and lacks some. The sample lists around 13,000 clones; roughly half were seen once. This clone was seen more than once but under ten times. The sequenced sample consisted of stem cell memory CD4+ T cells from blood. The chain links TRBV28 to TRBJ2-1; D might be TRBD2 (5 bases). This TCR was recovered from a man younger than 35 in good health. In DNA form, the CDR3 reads TGTGCCAGCAGCGCCCGGGGTTACAATGAGCAGTTCTTC. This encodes CASSARGYNEQFF.